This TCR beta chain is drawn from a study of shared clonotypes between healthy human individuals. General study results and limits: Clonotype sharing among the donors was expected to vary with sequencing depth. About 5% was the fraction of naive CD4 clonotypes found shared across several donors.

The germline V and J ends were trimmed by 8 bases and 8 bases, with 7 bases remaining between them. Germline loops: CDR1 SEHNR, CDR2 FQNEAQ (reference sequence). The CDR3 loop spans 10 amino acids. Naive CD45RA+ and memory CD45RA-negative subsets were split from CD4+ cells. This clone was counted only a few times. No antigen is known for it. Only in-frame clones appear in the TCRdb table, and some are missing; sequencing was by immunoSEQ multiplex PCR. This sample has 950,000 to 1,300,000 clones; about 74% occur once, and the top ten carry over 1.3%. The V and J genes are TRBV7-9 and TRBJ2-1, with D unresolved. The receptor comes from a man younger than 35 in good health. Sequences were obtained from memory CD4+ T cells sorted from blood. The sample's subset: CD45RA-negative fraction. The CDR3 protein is CASEVYEQFF. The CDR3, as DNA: TGTGCCAGCGAGGTCTATGAGCAGTTCTTC. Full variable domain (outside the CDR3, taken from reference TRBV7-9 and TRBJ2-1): DTGVSQNPRHKITKRGQNVTFRCDPISEHNRLYWYRQTLGQGPEFLTYFQNEAQLEKSRLLSDRFSAERPKGSFSTLEIQRTEQGDSAMYLCASEVYEQFFGPGTRLTVL.